Below, 28 T cell receptor beta chains from the same sample are listed, as sequenced in a study of blood T cell repertoires in COVID-19. TCRdb's table, derived via immunoSEQ multiplex PCR, lists solely in-frame clones and lacks some. The sample yields about 140,000 clones, about 80% seen once. Sequencing was performed on peripheral blood. Receptor source: a human donor in a cohort sampled during active COVID-19.

This sequence joins TRBV7-2 and TRBJ2-3, with TRBD1 matching over 12 bases. Germline trimming cut 1 base from V and 1 base from J; bases unmatched to any gene: 9. The germline V gene encodes CDR1 SGHTA and CDR2 FQGNSA. This CDR3 has 19 amino acids. The CDR3, as DNA: TGTGCCAGCAGCTTAGTAGGTGGGGGACAGGGGGCACGCACAGATACGCAGTATTTT. Amino acid sequence: CASSLVGGGQGARTDTQYF. The full variable domain, with the rest looked up from reference TRBV7-2 and TRBJ2-3, is GAGVSQSPSNKVTEKGKDVELRCDPISGHTALYWYRQSLGQGLEFLIYFQGNSAPDKSGLPSDRFSAERTGGSVSTLTIQRTQQEDSAVYLCASSLVGGGQGARTDTQYFGPGTRLTVL.

This chain connects TRBV10-3 to TRBJ2-7; TRBD1 matches at 8 bases. Trimming cost V 4 bases and J 1 base; bases outside gene matches: 6. The CDR3 consists of 15 residues. Looked up from germline, CDR1 is ENHRY and CDR2 is SYGVKD. As DNA, the CDR3 is TGTGCCATCAGTGGGGACAGGCTCCTATCCTACGAGCAGTACTTC. Its protein product is CAISGDRLLSYEQYF.

This clone was seen a handful of times. The chain carries TRBV6-5 and TRBJ2-2; TRBD1 agrees at 7 bases. V dropped 0 bases and J dropped 1; count of bases not matched to a gene: 2. The germline gives CDR1 MNHEY, CDR2 SVGAGI. The CDR3 is 16 amino acids. The CDR3 nucleotides read TGTGCCAGCAGTTACTCGTGGACAGGGAACACCGGGGAGCTGTTTTTT. Protein sequence: CASSYSWTGNTGELFF.

The V gene is TRBV3-1 (or the pseudogene TRBV3-2), the J gene TRBJ2-7; tentatively, D is TRBD1 (5 bases). Trimming removed 4 bases from V and 0 bases from J, with 10 bases in between. In germline, CDR1 is LGHDT, CDR2 YNNKEL (reference sequence). This CDR3 spans 14 amino acids. For the CDR3, the DNA is TGTGCCAGCAGCCTGTACAGGAGCTCCTACGAGCAGTACTTC. Translating it yields CASSLYRSSYEQYF.

V and J are TRBV7-6 and TRBJ2-5; 7 bases fit TRBD1. This CDR3 contains 15 residues. The trim removed 2 bases at V and 1 base at J, leaving 4 bases unmatched. CDR1 is SGHVS, CDR2 FNYEAQ, per germline. Here the CDR3 DNA reads TGTGCCAGCAGCTTATTGACAGGGTTCCAAGAGACCCAGTACTTC. This translates into CASSLLTGFQETQYF.

The chain recombines TRBV29-1 with TRBJ2-3, with 9 positions matching TRBD1. The CDR3 has 15 amino acids. The V gene's germline CDR1 is SQVTM and CDR2 ANQGSEA. V shed 5 bases, J shed 0 bases, and the junction held 6 bases outside the gene matches. The CDR3 is CSVIQGARSTDTQYF. In DNA form, the CDR3 reads TGCAGCGTTATACAGGGGGCGCGGAGCACAGATACGCAGTATTTT.

The V call is TRBV27, the J call TRBJ1-4, with TRBD1 identical over 7 bases. CDR1 and CDR2 from the germline V gene are MNHEY and SMNVEV (reference sequence). This CDR3 region has 13 residues. V was clipped by 7 bases and J by 8 bases; unmatched bases: 7. This CDR3 reads CASNLRGDEKLFF. The CDR3 DNA is TGTGCCAGCAATCTCAGGGGGGACGAAAAACTGTTTTTT.

J is TRBJ2-1 and V is TRBV28; possibly TRBD2 for D (5 bases). Trimming took 1 base from V and 6 from J, leaving 13 bases between them. CDR1 and CDR2 (germline): MDHEN, SYDVKM. The CDR3 runs 15 residues. The CDR3 nucleotides are TGTGCCAGCAGTTTATTACCGACTAAGGGCAATGAGCAGTTCTTC. It translates to CASSLLPTKGNEQFF.

This clone has a handful of counts. The chain couples TRBV3-1 (or the pseudogene TRBV3-2) to TRBJ1-5; D might be TRBD1 (6 bases). In germline, CDR1 is LGHDT, CDR2 YNNKEL (reference sequence). This CDR3 has 12 residues. Trimming took off 2 bases at V and 11 bases at J, with 10 bases between the two ends. The CDR3 spells CASSQTTGTQHF. The CDR3 DNA reads TGTGCCAGCAGCCAAACAACAGGGACCCAGCATTTT.

The chain uses TRBV9 and TRBJ2-4, with 11 positions matching TRBD2. The CDR3 runs to 16 residues. V trimming: 0 bases; J trimming: 3 bases; junction bases outside the gene matches: 2. Germline-derived CDR1 and CDR2 are SGDLS and YYNGEE. Written as DNA, the CDR3 is TGTGCCAGCAGCGTAGATAGCGGGGGGGTCAAAAACATTCAGTACTTC. As protein: CASSVDSGGVKNIQYF. Variable domain in full (rest from reference TRBV9 and TRBJ2-4): DSGVTQTPKHLITATGQRVTLRCSPRSGDLSVYWYQQSLDQGLQFLIQYYNGEERAKGNILERFSAQQFPDLHSELNLSSLELGDSALYFCASSVDSGGVKNIQYFGAGTRLSVL.

This chain links TRBV6-5 with TRBJ1-3; TRBD1 might be the D (5 bases). Trimming removed 6 bases from V and 0 bases from J, with 12 bases in between. The germline V gene has CDR1 MNHEY and CDR2 SVGAGI. The CDR3 extends over 15 amino acids. CDR3: CASRGGLSSGNTIYF. The CDR3 DNA is TGTGCCAGCAGGGGGGGACTGTCCTCTGGAAACACCATATATTTT.

V is TRBV12-5 and J is TRBJ1-5; TRBD1 matches 7 bases. The CDR3 extends over 16 amino acids. Germline V gene sequence: CDR1 LGHNT, CDR2 FRNRAP. The J segment lost 2 bases and the V segment lost 2 bases, leaving 6 bases of the junction unmatched. In DNA, the CDR3 is TGTGCTAGTGGTTTGTACAGGGGTGGGGGCAATCAGCCCCAGCATTTT. Protein product: CASGLYRGGGNQPQHF. Complete variable domain (other parts from reference TRBV12-5 and TRBJ1-5): DARVTQTPRHKVTEMGQEVTMRCQPILGHNTVFWYRQTMMQGLELLAYFRNRAPLDDSGMPKDRFSAEMPDATLATLKIQPSEPRDSAVYFCASGLYRGGGNQPQHFGDGTRLSIL.

V is TRBV2 and J is TRBJ2-6; a weak D match, TRBD2 (5 bases). This CDR3 is built from 16 residues. The V gene's germline CDR1 is SNHLY and CDR2 FYNNEI. V lost 8 bases and J lost 0, with 14 bases in between. DNA of the CDR3: TGTGCCAGCGAGGGCGGCCAAAGCTCTGGGGCCAACGTCCTGACTTTC. It specifies CASEGGQSSGANVLTF.

The chain combines TRBV27 with TRBJ1-5; maybe TRBD1 (5 bases). Trimming shortened V by 4 bases and J by 4 bases, and 17 bases separated the two germline ends. Germline assignment: CDR1 MNHEY and CDR2 SMNVEV (reference sequence). The CDR3 runs 16 residues. DNA of the CDR3: TGTGCCAGCAGTTCCCCACTGACAGAGCCAAATCAGCCCCAGCATTTT. Protein product: CASSSPLTEPNQPQHF.

The CDR3 region has the DNA TGTGCCAGCAGCTTAGAGGGGGGGGTCAATTCACCCCTCCACTTT. It yields the protein CASSLEGGVNSPLHF. The chain joins TRBV11-2 to TRBJ1-6; D is perhaps TRBD1 (5 bases). Germline V gene sequence: CDR1 SGHAT, CDR2 FQNNGV. The CDR3 has 15 residues. V shed 0 bases and J shed 7 bases, with 10 bases lying between them.

The CDR3 here is CSAKGEGQYF. The CDR3 DNA sequence: TGCAGTGCTAAGGGAGAGGGGCAGTACTTC. The chain joins TRBV20-1 to TRBJ2-7, with a weak D call TRBD2 (5 bases). In germline, CDR1 is DFQATT, CDR2 SNEGSKA (reference sequence). The CDR3 runs 10 residues. The V and J ends lost 4 bases and 9 bases respectively, with 10 bases between them.

J is TRBJ2-3 and V is TRBV19; TRBD2 might be the D (6 bases). The CDR3 has 14 residues. Trimming stripped 8 bases from V and 5 bases from J, with 17 bases between. Germline lookup yields CDR1 LNHDA and CDR2 SQIVND (reference sequence). In DNA form, the CDR3 reads TGTGCCAGTTCCATAACTAGCTTGAGAGATACGCAGTATTTT. It specifies CASSITSLRDTQYF.

The V gene is TRBV4-1, the J gene TRBJ2-7, with TRBD2 identical over 7 bases. The germline gives CDR1 MGHRA, CDR2 YSYEKL. The length of the CDR3 is 14 residues. The trim removed 5 bases at V and 2 bases at J, leaving 6 bases unmatched. CDR3 coding DNA: TGCGCCAGCAGCGTCAGGGAGGGCCCCTACGAGCAGTACTTC. Translated: CASSVREGPYEQYF.

This chain joins TRBV6-2 or TRBV6-3 and TRBJ2-7, with D maybe TRBD1 (6 bases). The germline gives CDR1 MNHEY, CDR2 SVGEGT. Trimming shortened V by 7 bases and J by 4 bases, and 17 bases separated the two germline ends. The CDR3 is 14 amino acids. The CDR3, as DNA: TGTGCCAGCACCCCGGACGGGACAAAGTACGAGCAGTACTTC. This translates into CASTPDGTKYEQYF.

The chain carries TRBV5-5 and TRBJ2-1; 8 positions match TRBD1. The CDR3 is made up of 16 amino acids. Germline trimming cut 1 base from V and 11 bases from J; bases unmatched to any gene: 14. Germline V gene sequence: CDR1 SGHKS, CDR2 YYEKEE (reference sequence). Here the CDR3 DNA reads TGTGCCAGCAGCTTGTTCGGGCAGGGGGCGTTAGGTCAGCAGTTCTTC. Translation: CASSLFGQGALGQQFF.

The rearrangement links TRBV19 to TRBJ1-5; TRBD1 agrees at 9 bases. V shed 5 bases and J 4 bases; nucleotides not matched to a gene: 6. The CDR3 length is 15 residues. CDR1 LNHDA and CDR2 SQIVND come from the germline V gene (reference sequence). This chain's CDR3 is CASSPGTGFNQPQHF. The CDR3 region has the DNA TGTGCCAGTAGTCCGGGGACAGGGTTTAATCAGCCCCAGCATTTT.

This chain uses TRBV18 with TRBJ1-5; D may be TRBD1 (5 bases). Trimming cost V 4 bases and J 7 bases, with 11 bases left between them. The CDR3 is 13 amino acids. Germline V gene sequence: CDR1 KGHSH, CDR2 LQKENI. The CDR3 loop is CASSLETGQPQHF. DNA of the CDR3: TGTGCCAGCTCACTAGAAACAGGACAGCCCCAGCATTTT.

The CDR3 sequence is CASSHREDTEAFF. The CDR3 DNA follows: TGTGCCAGCAGCCACAGGGAGGACACTGAAGCTTTCTTT. The chain joins TRBV3-1 (or the pseudogene TRBV3-2) to TRBJ1-1; D might be TRBD1 (5 bases). The CDR3 sequence is 13 residues long. The germline V and J ends were trimmed by 3 bases and 3 bases, with 8 bases remaining between them. Germline values: CDR1 LGHDT, CDR2 YNNKEL (reference sequence).

The chain's CDR3 is CASTPDHNPGTEAFF. In nucleotides, the CDR3 is TGTGCCAGCACCCCCGACCATAACCCGGGGACTGAAGCTTTCTTT. The chain has TRBV28 and TRBJ1-1, with D unclear. V was trimmed by 7 bases and J by 5 bases, leaving 20 bases between them. CDR1 MDHEN and CDR2 SYDVKM come from the germline V gene. CDR3 length: 15 residues.

The chain recombines TRBV19 with TRBJ1-5; the D gene is possibly TRBD1 (6 bases). The CDR3 spans 15 residues. V was trimmed by 4 bases and J by 0 bases, leaving 10 bases between them. From germline, CDR1 is LNHDA and CDR2 SQIVND (reference sequence). Here the CDR3 reads CASSTRQVSNQPQHF. CDR3 bases: TGTGCCAGTAGTACACGACAGGTTAGCAATCAGCCCCAGCATTTT. Based on the CDR3 plus reference TRBV19 and TRBJ1-5, the full variable domain is DGGITQSPKYLFRKEGQNVTLSCEQNLNHDAMYWYRQDPGQGLRLIYYSQIVNDFQKGDIAEGYSVSREKKESFPLTVTSAQKNPTAFYLCASSTRQVSNQPQHFGDGTRLSIL.

The chain links TRBV21-1 to TRBJ1-4; whether TRBD1, the table's D call, matches the DNA was not checked. TRBV21-1 is recorded as a pseudogene. The CDR3 extends over 15 amino acids. The chain's CDR3 is CASTPKPPTGKKLFF. The DNA for the CDR3 is TGTGCCAGCACCCCTAAGCCCCCTACAGGGAAAAAACTGTTTTTT.

The gene calls are TRBV3-1 (or the pseudogene TRBV3-2) and TRBJ1-4, with 7 bases aligning to TRBD1. The CDR3 is 17 amino acids. Germline V CDR1 and CDR2: LGHDT, YNNKEL (reference sequence). After removal of 4 bases from V and 0 bases from J, the junction contained 8 bases not matched to a gene. CDR3 protein: CASSPPGGGTTNEKLFF. The CDR3 DNA reads as TGTGCCAGCAGCCCCCCAGGGGGTGGGACAACTAATGAAAAACTGTTTTTT.

The V gene is TRBV5-5, the J gene TRBJ2-3, with a weak D call TRBD2 (5 bases). The V end was cut by 0 bases, the J end by 6 bases, with 8 bases between. Per the germline V gene, CDR1 is SGHKS and CDR2 is YYEKEE (reference sequence). CDR3 length: 13 residues. This CDR3 reads CASSLVGVDTQYF. The CDR3 coding sequence is TGTGCCAGCAGCTTGGTCGGGGTGGATACGCAGTATTTT.